The 8 T cell receptor beta chains below come from one sample, sequenced in a study of blood T cells in healthy people across ages. A second PCR of 7 to 11 cycles used a sample-barcoded 5' primer and a J-beta primer mix. Each CDR3 protein is one row after TCRdb ran MiXCR on the 5' RACE reads. Counted here are fewer than 700,000 distinct CDR3 sequences, 35% to 50% occurring once; the ten biggest clones make up roughly 30%. The sample consisted of blood. The receptors originated from a man older than 75 in good health.

A note on this clonotype: One junction end does not reproduce the germline sequence, and a read error may be involved. The chain combines TRBV7-2 with TRBJ1-6; the D gene is possibly TRBD1 (6 bases). The CDR3 is 16 amino acids. Per germline, CDR1 SGHTA and CDR2 FQGNSA. CDR3 DNA sequence: TGTGCCAGCAGCTTAAATTCGGGGGGGGCGCTTTCACCCCCCCACTTT. This gives the protein CASSLNSGGALSPPHF.

This chain joins TRBV6-1 and TRBJ1-2; TRBD1 might be the D (5 bases). V gave up 6 bases and J gave up 4 bases, with 12 bases separating them. CDR3 length: 13 amino acids. CDR1 and CDR2 (germline): MNHNS, SASEGT. This CDR3 reads CASRSSGPYGYTF. As DNA, the CDR3 is TGTGCCAGCAGATCGTCAGGGCCCTATGGCTACACCTTC.

The chain carries TRBV6-2 or TRBV6-3 and TRBJ1-5, with 10 bases that match TRBD1. The trim removed 6 bases at V and 4 bases at J, leaving 15 bases unmatched. The germline V gene encodes CDR1 MNHEY and CDR2 SVGEGT. The CDR3 totals 18 residues. CDR3 sequence: CASRRTLAGTGVNQPQHF. CDR3 DNA sequence: TGTGCCAGCAGGAGGACCCTCGCCGGGACAGGGGTAAATCAGCCCCAGCATTTT.

On this clonotype: This may be a read error: a much more frequent sequence differs by one nucleotide. The chain recombines TRBV12-3 or TRBV12-4 with TRBJ1-1; 9 nucleotides match TRBD1. The CDR3 covers 14 residues. The CDR3 here is CAGSFRQGGSEAFF. The CDR3 nucleotides are TGTGCCGGCAGTTTTCGACAGGGGGGCTCTGAAGCTTTCTTT.

The chain uses TRBV20-1 and TRBJ1-5, with D maybe TRBD1 (6 bases). Per germline, CDR1 DFQATT and CDR2 SNEGSKA (reference sequence). With 0 bases removed from V and 4 bases from J, the gap between germline ends came to 10 bases. The CDR3 length is 14 residues. The CDR3, as DNA: TGCAGTGCTAGAGAAAATACAGGGAATCAGCCCCAGCATTTT. Its translation: CSARENTGNQPQHF.

The chain uses TRBV4-2 and TRBJ2-1; 10 nucleotides match TRBD2. Trimming removed 0 bases from V and 2 bases from J; junction bases left unmatched: 1. CDR1 and CDR2 (germline): LGHNA, YNFKEQ. The CDR3 consists of 16 residues. In DNA, the CDR3 is TGTGCCAGCAGCCAAGAACTAGCGGGGACCTACAATGAGCAGTTCTTC. The encoded protein is CASSQELAGTYNEQFF.

This clonotype was observed many times. The chain recombines TRBV6-2 or TRBV6-3 with TRBJ2-3; weak D call: TRBD1 (6 bases). Germline V gives CDR1 MNHEY, CDR2 SVGEGT. The CDR3 sequence is 15 residues long. V gave up 1 base and J gave up 2 bases, with 10 bases separating them. CDR3 protein: CASSYLGQYTDTQYF. In DNA, the CDR3 is TGTGCCAGCAGTTACTTAGGACAGTACACAGATACGCAGTATTTT.

This clonotype was found a few times. The chain is built from TRBV6-2 or TRBV6-3 and TRBJ2-3; 7 nucleotides match TRBD2. From germline, CDR1 is MNHEY and CDR2 SVGEGT. This CDR3 comprises 17 residues. V dropped 0 bases and J dropped 0; count of bases not matched to a gene: 6. The CDR3 reads CASSYSSPAGSTDTQYF. CDR3 nucleotide sequence: TGTGCCAGCAGTTACTCGAGCCCAGCGGGGAGCACAGATACGCAGTATTTT.